The 6 T cell receptor beta chains in this list originate from one sample, sequenced in a study of blood T cell repertoires in COVID-19. Assay used: immunoSEQ multiplex PCR; TCRdb lists only in-frame clones, some missing. The data contain tens of thousands of clones, 85% to 90% of them singletons. The specimen was peripheral blood. The source is a man in his 70s with acute or convalescent COVID-19.

The chain joins TRBV9 to TRBJ1-5; 9 nucleotides agree with TRBD1. This CDR3 is built from 15 residues. V was pared by 3 bases and J by 6 bases, with 7 bases of the junction left unmatched. Germline loops: CDR1 SGDLS, CDR2 YYNGEE. The CDR3 protein is CASSEGTGSGQPQHF. CDR3 in DNA: TGTGCCAGCAGCGAAGGGACAGGGTCGGGTCAGCCCCAGCATTTT.

A few counts support this clone. The chain joins TRBV19 to TRBJ1-1; D not certain. The CDR3 sequence is 14 residues long. CDR1 LNHDA and CDR2 SQIVND come from the germline V gene (reference sequence). Trimming shortened V by 7 bases and J by 1 base, and 13 bases separated the two germline ends. CDR3 region: CASTARTENTEAFF. CDR3 bases: TGTGCCAGTACCGCCCGCACAGAGAACACTGAAGCTTTCTTT.

V and J are TRBV6-2 or TRBV6-3 and TRBJ2-1; 8 nucleotides agree with TRBD2. J was trimmed by 3 bases and V by 6 bases; bases with no gene match: 13. The CDR3 spans 17 residues. The germline V gene encodes CDR1 MNHEY and CDR2 SVGEGT. The CDR3 nucleotides read TGTGCCAGCAGCCCCCGACCGGGAGGGCGTAGCTACAATGAGCAGTTCTTC. Protein: CASSPRPGGRSYNEQFF.

Notes on this clone: At one boundary the junction diverges from the germline segment, which might be a read error. The chain recombines TRBV7-2 with TRBJ2-5, with D unresolved. The length of the CDR3 is 14 residues. In germline, CDR1 is SGHTA, CDR2 FQGNSA. In nucleotides, the CDR3 is TGTGCCAGCAGATTAGTGGCGGTCCAAGAGACCCAGTACTTC. It codes for CASRLVAVQETQYF.

V gene TRBV7-2 combines with J gene TRBJ2-2; a weak D match, TRBD2 (5 bases). This CDR3 comprises 16 residues. Germline V CDR1 and CDR2: SGHTA, FQGNSA. Between the trimmed V and J ends, which lost 5 bases and 0 bases, there was a span of 13 bases. CDR3 in DNA: TGTGCCAGCAGCCCTAGGACGAGGGCGAACACCGGGGAGCTGTTTTTT. Translation: CASSPRTRANTGELFF.

Details on this clone: The junction shows a germline mismatch at one end, possibly a read error. The rearrangement uses TRBV3-1 (or the pseudogene TRBV3-2) and TRBJ1-2; D gene unclear. Germline-derived CDR1 and CDR2 are LGHDT and YNNKEL (reference sequence). The CDR3 is 11 residues long. The CDR3 coding sequence is TGTGCCAGCAGCCAAGAAACGTCCCGGGACTTC. This translates into CASSQETSRDF.